These 24 T cell receptor beta chains came from one sample sequenced in a study of blood T cell repertoires in COVID-19. TCRdb's copy holds only in-frame clones and misses some; the assay was immunoSEQ multiplex PCR. The table records more than 100,000 clones, roughly 90% of them present only once. The material sequenced was peripheral blood. The source of these receptors is a woman aged 55-75 years with COVID-19, enrolled during active disease.

The chain uses TRBV9 and TRBJ2-7; 12 bases are a match to TRBD1. The CDR3 spans 16 residues. Germline assignment: CDR1 SGDLS and CDR2 YYNGEE. With 2 bases clipped from V and 0 bases from J, the junction kept 3 bases outside the gene matches. CDR3 coding DNA: TGTGCCAGCAGCGTTGGGACAGGGGGCAGCTCCTACGAGCAGTACTTC. It codes for CASSVGTGGSSYEQYF.

The V and J genes are TRBV7-2 and TRBJ1-4; 7 bases agree with TRBD1. Trimming at V came to 4 bases and at J to 7 bases, leaving 6 bases not matched to a gene. This CDR3 region has 14 residues. Germline loops: CDR1 SGHTA, CDR2 FQGNSA. The DNA for the CDR3 is TGTGCCAGCAGCTCCGACAGGGCAGGTGAAAAACTGTTTTTT. Its translation: CASSSDRAGEKLFF.

This rearrangement joins TRBV19 to TRBJ1-2, with 7 nucleotides matching TRBD1. The V gene's germline CDR1 is LNHDA and CDR2 SQIVND (reference sequence). The V gene end was trimmed by 3 bases and the J gene end by 6 bases; junction bases not matched to a gene: 10. There are 15 residues in the CDR3. The CDR3 DNA reads as TGTGCCAGTAGTATCCGGACAGGCAAGGAAGATGGCTACACCTTC. It specifies CASSIRTGKEDGYTF.

This rearrangement joins TRBV11-2 to TRBJ1-2; 11 nucleotides match TRBD1. CDR3 length equals 15 residues. Unmatched junction bases numbered 9, after V lost 5 bases and J lost 7 bases. Germline CDR1 is SGHAT and CDR2 is FQNNGV. The chain's CDR3 is CASSPWDRGIVGYTF. As DNA, the CDR3 is TGTGCCAGCAGCCCGTGGGACAGGGGGATCGTTGGCTACACCTTC.

The chain employs TRBV2 and TRBJ2-2, with 9 nucleotides matching TRBD1. Germline CDR1 is SNHLY and CDR2 is FYNNEI. CDR3 length: 16 amino acids. J lost 4 bases, V lost 5 bases, and 8 bases had no gene match. The CDR3 DNA follows: TGTGCCAGCAGTTCCCAGACAGGGGGTGGCACCGGGGAGCTGTTTTTT. Translating gives CASSSQTGGGTGELFF. The whole variable domain, filled in from reference TRBV2 and TRBJ2-2, reads EPEVTQTPSHQVTQMGQEVILRCVPISNHLYFYWYRQILGQKVEFLVSFYNNEISEKSEIFDDQFSVERPDGSNFTLKIRSTKLEDSAMYFCASSSQTGGGTGELFFGEGSRLTVL.

The chain couples TRBV5-1 to TRBJ1-6; TRBD1 aligns across 9 bases. Germline assignment: CDR1 SGHRS and CDR2 YFSETQ. The V gene end was trimmed by 4 bases and the J gene end by 7 bases; junction bases not matched to a gene: 3. The CDR3 is made up of 14 amino acids. The CDR3 sequence is CASSEGTGNSPLHF. As DNA, the CDR3 is TGCGCCAGCAGCGAAGGGACAGGGAATTCACCCCTCCACTTT.

The chain employs TRBV5-8 and TRBJ2-5; 9 bases are shared with TRBD2. In germline, CDR1 is SGHTS, CDR2 YDEGEE. This CDR3 has 15 amino acids. With V trimmed by 3 bases and J by 4 bases, 7 bases remained unmatched. CDR3 nucleotides: TGTGCCAGCAGCTCCCCGGGACTAGCCCTAGAGACCCAGTACTTC. It encodes CASSSPGLALETQYF. The full variable domain, rest sourced from reference TRBV5-8 and TRBJ2-5, is EAGVTQSPTHLIKTRGQQATLRCSPISGHTSVYWYQQALGLGLQFLLWYDEGEERNRGNFPPRFSGRQFPNYSSELNVNALELEDSALYLCASSSPGLALETQYFGPGTRLLVL.

The chain joins TRBV29-1 to TRBJ2-7; 8 bases align to TRBD2. Germline V lookup: CDR1 SQVTM, CDR2 ANQGSEA. V gave up 3 bases and J gave up 3 bases; unmatched junction bases: 10. CDR3 length: 15 amino acids. This chain's CDR3 is CSVDSMSGGSYEQYF. DNA of the CDR3: TGCAGCGTTGACTCTATGAGCGGGGGAAGCTACGAGCAGTACTTC.

This chain joins TRBV29-1 and TRBJ1-1, with D possibly matching TRBD1 (6 bases). Trimming took 6 bases from V and 0 from J, leaving 11 bases between them. The CDR3 has 13 residues. Germline loops: CDR1 SQVTM, CDR2 ANQGSEA. In nucleotides, the CDR3 is TGCAGCGTAACGGGACACTTGAACACTGAAGCTTTCTTT. Translated: CSVTGHLNTEAFF.

V gene TRBV19 combines with J gene TRBJ1-1; D is unclear. The CDR3 sequence is 15 residues long. Germline V gives CDR1 LNHDA, CDR2 SQIVND (reference sequence). The V end lost 1 base, the J end lost 1 base, and 10 bases lay between the germline ends. Here the CDR3 DNA reads TGTGCCAGTAGTATAGTGTGGGAGGCGAACACTGAAGCTTTCTTT. It translates to CASSIVWEANTEAFF.

This rearrangement joins TRBV18 to TRBJ2-7; 8 bases match TRBD1. V was pared by 4 bases and J by 2 bases, with 19 bases of the junction left unmatched. Germline CDR1 is KGHSH and CDR2 is LQKENI. The CDR3 loop spans 19 amino acids. This chain's CDR3 is CASSLRTGPNLLKTYEQYF. For the CDR3, the DNA is TGTGCCAGCTCACTGAGGACAGGGCCAAACTTACTTAAGACCTACGAGCAGTACTTC.

The J gene is TRBJ1-2, the V gene TRBV29-1, with a possible D match to TRBD1 (5 bases). Germline V lookup: CDR1 SQVTM, CDR2 ANQGSEA. This CDR3 has 12 amino acids. V was clipped by 7 bases and J by 4 bases, with 13 bases between them. CDR3 region: CSATDSLYGYTF. As DNA, the CDR3 is TGCAGCGCAACCGACAGCCTCTATGGCTACACCTTC.

The gene calls are TRBV18 and TRBJ2-1, with TRBD1 matching over 7 bases. This CDR3 is built from 14 residues. Germline V gene sequence: CDR1 KGHSH, CDR2 LQKENI. The trim removed 1 base at V and 7 bases at J, leaving 4 bases unmatched. The CDR3 coding sequence is TGTGCCAGCTCACCACAGGGGGCGCGGAATGAGCAGTTCTTC. Translating gives CASSPQGARNEQFF.

The genes are TRBV29-1 and TRBJ2-7; 9 nucleotides line up with TRBD2. The junction had 7 bases not matched to a gene; V was cut back by 0 bases and J by 7 bases. This CDR3 has 14 amino acids. The V gene's germline CDR1 is SQVTM and CDR2 ANQGSEA. CDR3 amino acids: CSVEERGTSREQYF. The CDR3 nucleotides are TGCAGCGTTGAAGAGAGGGGGACTAGCCGGGAGCAGTACTTC.

The chain has TRBV10-1 and TRBJ1-3; unclear D gene. Germline CDR1 is WNHNN and CDR2 is SYGVQD (reference sequence). This CDR3 spans 14 amino acids. With 8 bases removed from V and 7 bases from J, the gap between germline ends came to 18 bases. The CDR3 loop is CASRRRGSWNTIYF. The CDR3 coding sequence is TGCGCCAGCCGCCGCCGGGGTTCCTGGAACACCATATATTTT.

The chain couples TRBV30 to TRBJ2-3; D is perhaps TRBD2 (6 bases). CDR1 is GTSNPN, CDR2 SVGIG, per germline (reference sequence). The CDR3 has 14 residues. V was pared by 0 bases and J by 3 bases, with 10 bases between. The CDR3: CAWSVKRGTDTQYF. In DNA form, the CDR3 reads TGTGCCTGGAGTGTCAAACGGGGGACAGATACGCAGTATTTT. Filled out from reference TRBV30 and TRBJ2-3, the complete variable domain reads SQTIHQWPATLVQPVGSPLSLECTVEGTSNPNLYWYRQAAGRGLQLLFYSVGIGQISSEVPQNLSASRPQDRQFILSSKKLLLSDSGFYLCAWSVKRGTDTQYFGPGTRLTVL.

The V gene is TRBV10-3, the J gene TRBJ2-5, with a tentative D call TRBD1 (7 bases). Trimming took 4 bases from V and 5 from J, leaving 23 bases between them. Germline V gene data show CDR1 as ENHRY and CDR2 as SYGVKD. This CDR3 contains 17 residues. The CDR3: CAISAGGPGDAGETQYF. CDR3 in DNA: TGTGCCATCAGTGCAGGGGGGCCAGGGGACGCGGGCGAGACCCAGTACTTC.

The chain recombines TRBV10-3 with TRBJ1-5; D gene uncertain. Trimming cost V 0 bases and J 6 bases, with 6 bases left between them. Germline CDR1 reads ENHRY; CDR2 reads SYGVKD. The CDR3 is 13 amino acids. Here the CDR3 DNA reads TGTGCCATCAGTGAGTCTCCCGGTCAGCCCCAGCATTTT. This translates into CAISESPGQPQHF.

The chain has TRBV2 and TRBJ1-1; TRBD1 might be the D (5 bases). From germline, CDR1 is SNHLY and CDR2 FYNNEI. The V end lost 6 bases, the J end lost 0 bases, and 14 bases lay between the germline ends. This CDR3 contains 15 residues. Here the CDR3 DNA reads TGTGCCAGCAGAAACCAGGGCCTCCTGAACACTGAAGCTTTCTTT. Translation: CASRNQGLLNTEAFF. Full variable domain (missing parts from reference TRBV2 and TRBJ1-1): EPEVTQTPSHQVTQMGQEVILRCVPISNHLYFYWYRQILGQKVEFLVSFYNNEISEKSEIFDDQFSVERPDGSNFTLKIRSTKLEDSAMYFCASRNQGLLNTEAFFGQGTRLTVV.

V is TRBV5-1 and J is TRBJ1-2; no definite D call. Germline values: CDR1 SGHRS, CDR2 YFSETQ. This CDR3 region has 14 residues. V was trimmed by 4 bases and J by 8 bases, leaving 18 bases between them. The CDR3 sequence is CASSPTAAVLGYTF. For the CDR3, the DNA is TGCGCCAGCAGCCCGACCGCGGCGGTTTTGGGCTACACCTTC.

This chain uses TRBV7-2 with TRBJ2-3; perhaps TRBD1 as D (6 bases). Trimming left V 2 bases short and J 0 bases short, with 12 bases between. CDR1 and CDR2 (germline): SGHTA, FQGNSA. This CDR3 is built from 16 residues. Here the CDR3 DNA reads TGTGCCAGCAGCTTAAAGGGACAACCTAGCACAGATACGCAGTATTTT. Its translation: CASSLKGQPSTDTQYF.

The genes are TRBV11-2 and TRBJ1-6; 9 bases agree with TRBD1. The ends lost 1 base at V and 10 bases at J; junction bases unmatched: 8. The CDR3 is 16 residues long. Germline V gives CDR1 SGHAT, CDR2 FQNNGV. The CDR3 sequence is CASSLAFNRGRSPLHF. The CDR3 nucleotides read TGTGCCAGCAGCTTAGCCTTCAACAGGGGGCGGTCACCCCTCCACTTT.

The J gene is TRBJ2-2, the V gene TRBV28, with 8 bases aligning to TRBD1. The CDR3 sequence is 16 residues long. V gave up 4 bases and J gave up 13 bases; unmatched junction bases: 17. The germline V gene has CDR1 MDHEN and CDR2 SYDVKM. The chain's CDR3 is CASSSSGQGGIVGLFF. DNA for the CDR3: TGTGCCAGCAGTTCCTCCGGACAGGGTGGTATAGTGGGGCTGTTTTTT.

J is TRBJ2-2 and V is TRBV2; D perhaps matches TRBD1 (5 bases). Trimming cost V 5 bases and J 6 bases, with 13 bases left between them. The CDR3 has 14 residues. Germline loops: CDR1 SNHLY, CDR2 FYNNEI. The CDR3 here is CASSPRVLAGELFF. CDR3 sequence (DNA): TGTGCCAGCAGTCCCAGGGTTCTCGCCGGGGAGCTGTTTTTT. The full variable domain, completed using reference TRBV2 and TRBJ2-2, is EPEVTQTPSHQVTQMGQEVILRCVPISNHLYFYWYRQILGQKVEFLVSFYNNEISEKSEIFDDQFSVERPDGSNFTLKIRSTKLEDSAMYFCASSPRVLAGELFFGEGSRLTVL.